The clone carrying this TCR beta chain showed up just a few times. No antigen is known for it. Specified treatment: oral pan-JAK inhibitor, 5-10 mg twice daily. This record belongs to a study of CD8+ T cells in alopecia areata. The CDR3 has 14 amino acids. Unmatched junction bases numbered 6, after V lost 4 bases and J lost 2 bases. Germline CDR1 SQVTM, CDR2 ANQGSEA. Study results and limitations: Scalp data also include sequences from resident alphabeta T cells of normal skin.

Sequencing templates came from extracted RNA that was reverse transcribed into cDNA. This table comes from immunoSEQ multiplex PCR, and its TCRdb copy is limited to in-frame clones, with some not included. The data contain 200,000 to 250,000 clones, about 50% of them seen just once; the ten biggest clones take up 1.5% to 2%. The material sequenced was CD4+ T cells sorted from blood, taken at week 4, from a patient treated with tofacitinib. The clonotype comes from a human donor with alopecia areata. V gene TRBV29-1 combines with J gene TRBJ1-1; 8 bases are a match to TRBD1. This CDR3 reads CSVGAGGLNTEAFF. In nucleotides, the CDR3 is TGCAGCGTTGGGGCAGGGGGCCTAAACACTGAAGCTTTCTTT.